A single sample is the source of the 25 T cell receptor beta chains below, sequenced in a study of T cells in Graves' hyperthyroidism and ophthalmopathy. Using RNA transcripts as the source, TCR beta CDR3 regions were amplified. First-round RT-PCR with HTBI primers amplified the TCR CDR3 region. TCRdb reprocessed the multiplex PCR reads via MiXCR and lists one record per CDR3 protein. The repertoire has roughly 290,000 distinct CDR3 sequences, around 15% of them found once; the top ten carry roughly 7.9%. Sequences were obtained from blood. Receptors originate from a woman aged 40 to 50 with Graves' hyperthyroidism.

This clonotype appeared many times. This chain links TRBV5-1 with TRBJ1-2, with 7 bases matching TRBD1. Per germline, CDR1 SGHRS and CDR2 YFSETQ. The CDR3 has 13 amino acids. J gave up 6 bases and V 4 bases, and 6 bases lay outside the gene matches. Here the CDR3 reads CASSPTGADGYTF. The CDR3, as DNA: TGCGCCAGCAGCCCCACAGGGGCGGATGGCTACACCTTC.

Concerning this clonotype: The conserved phenylalanine or tryptophan normally closing the CDR3 is absent here, so this likely arose from a read error. V gene TRBV7-2 combines with J gene TRBJ1-3, with D uncertain. Germline V gene data show CDR1 as SGHTA and CDR2 as FQGNSA. The length of the CDR3 is 15 residues. Trimming took 5 bases from V and 3 from J, leaving 14 bases between them. The CDR3 spells CASSPSPNIGNTIYS. In nucleotides, the CDR3 is TGTGCCAGCAGCCCTTCCCCTAACATTGGAAACACCATATATTCT.

This clonotype was seen at least ten times. The chain carries TRBV12-5 and TRBJ2-2, with no clear D. CDR1 is LGHNT and CDR2 is FRNRAP in the germline V gene. V lost 5 bases and J lost 4, with 11 bases in between. This CDR3 is 14 amino acids long. This CDR3 reads CASGRDTVTGELFF. CDR3 sequence (DNA): TGTGCTAGTGGTAGGGATACGGTCACCGGGGAGCTGTTTTTT.

The chain joins TRBV19 to TRBJ2-5, with D maybe TRBD2 (6 bases). Germline CDR1 reads LNHDA; CDR2 reads SQIVND (reference sequence). The germline V and J ends were trimmed by 7 bases and 5 bases, with 17 bases remaining between them. CDR3 size: 14 residues. The CDR3 here is CASTPTTSGETQYF. CDR3 nucleotide sequence: TGTGCCAGTACCCCGACGACTAGTGGGGAGACCCAGTACTTC.

This clonotype was seen ten or more times. V and J are TRBV7-9 and TRBJ2-3, with TRBD1 identical over 8 bases. The CDR3 contains 15 residues. Looked up from germline, CDR1 is SEHNR and CDR2 is FQNEAQ (reference sequence). Trimming took 1 base from V and 4 from J; bases not matched to a gene: 4. CDR3 region: CASSLGDRSPDTQYF. The CDR3 nucleotides read TGTGCCAGCAGCTTAGGGGACAGGAGCCCAGATACGCAGTATTTT.

At least ten counts were recorded for this clonotype. V is TRBV28 and J is TRBJ2-7; TRBD1 might be the D (6 bases). In germline, CDR1 is MDHEN, CDR2 SYDVKM. The V gene lost 6 bases and the J gene lost 4 bases, with 19 bases spanning the gap. The CDR3 is 15 residues long. CDR3 in amino acids: CASSSPSQQGYEQYF. The CDR3 region has the DNA TGTGCCAGCAGCTCCCCTTCCCAACAGGGATACGAGCAGTACTTC.

This clonotype was seen more than once but under ten times. The chain uses TRBV18 and TRBJ1-1; D is undetermined. The ends were cut back, 6 bases at V and 3 bases at J, with 11 bases in the middle. The CDR3 is 13 amino acids. CDR1 is KGHSH and CDR2 is LQKENI in the germline V gene. The CDR3, as DNA: TGTGCCAGCTCGGCCCAGAGAGACACTGAAGCTTTCTTT. As protein: CASSAQRDTEAFF.

This clonotype was counted many times. The chain combines TRBV5-1 with TRBJ1-2; 8 bases fit TRBD1. The CDR3 sequence is 12 residues long. Germline V gene lookup returns CDR1 SGHRS and CDR2 YFSETQ. J lost 9 bases, V lost 4 bases, and 5 bases had no gene match. The CDR3 coding sequence is TGCGCCAGCAGCGCCGGACAGGGCCGCTACACCTTC. This codes for CASSAGQGRYTF.

This clonotype appeared many times. The chain recombines TRBV29-1 with TRBJ1-2, with D possibly being TRBD1 (5 bases). The germline gives CDR1 SQVTM, CDR2 ANQGSEA. V was pared by 4 bases and J by 2 bases, with 14 bases between. This CDR3 is 14 amino acids long. CDR3 region: CSVAVGRTNYGYTF. The DNA of the CDR3 is TGCAGCGTTGCCGTTGGACGGACAAACTATGGCTACACCTTC.

This clonotype was observed a few times. The chain has TRBV20-1 and TRBJ1-2; TRBD1 matches 7 bases. J was trimmed by 2 bases and V by 5 bases; bases with no gene match: 8. The CDR3 runs 14 residues. Germline CDR1 is DFQATT and CDR2 is SNEGSKA (reference sequence). CDR3 residues: CSAAGQEINYGYTF. The DNA for the CDR3 is TGCAGTGCTGCAGGACAGGAGATAAACTATGGCTACACCTTC.

This rearrangement joins TRBV6-4 to TRBJ2-2; TRBD2 agrees at 9 bases. The J segment lost 3 bases and the V segment lost 4 bases, leaving 9 bases of the junction unmatched. This CDR3 contains 17 residues. Germline CDR1 MRHNA, CDR2 SNTAGT. The CDR3: CASSVAGGPSDTGELFF. CDR3 bases: TGTGCCAGCAGTGTGGCGGGAGGGCCCTCGGACACCGGGGAGCTGTTTTTT.

This clonotype was counted ten times or more. The chain links TRBV11-2 to TRBJ2-3; 9 bases map to TRBD2. The junction had 10 bases not matched to a gene; V was cut back by 0 bases and J by 3 bases. The CDR3 totals 18 residues. Per the germline V gene, CDR1 is SGHAT and CDR2 is FQNNGV. The CDR3 DNA is TGTGCCAGCAGCTTAGATCGGGCTAGCGGGGCTCCGACAGATACGCAGTATTTT. It is translated as CASSLDRASGAPTDTQYF.

This clonotype appeared a few times. V is TRBV7-8 and J is TRBJ2-7, with 7 positions matching TRBD1. Germline V gene sequence: CDR1 SGHVS, CDR2 FQNEAQ. V was clipped by 4 bases and J by 0 bases; unmatched bases: 6. The length of the CDR3 is 15 residues. This CDR3 is CASSSKTGTSYEQYF. In nucleotides, the CDR3 is TGTGCCAGCAGCTCTAAGACAGGGACCTCCTACGAGCAGTACTTC.

In this sample, this clonotype turned up many times. The rearrangement joins TRBV11-2 to TRBJ2-2, with TRBD1 matching over 12 bases. V lost 3 bases, J lost 7 bases, and 6 bases stayed unmatched. Germline assignment: CDR1 SGHAT and CDR2 FQNNGV. CDR3 length: 16 residues. CDR3 protein: CASSFGTGGGIGELFF. CDR3 DNA: TGTGCCAGCAGCTTCGGGACAGGGGGCGGTATCGGGGAGCTGTTTTTT.

The sample holds a few counts of this clonotype. The chain couples TRBV3-1 to TRBJ1-1, with D maybe TRBD1 (5 bases). The ends were cut back, 1 base at V and 4 bases at J, with 10 bases in the middle. Looked up from germline, CDR1 is LGHDT and CDR2 is YNNKEL (reference sequence). The CDR3 runs 14 residues. Here the CDR3 DNA reads TGTGCCAGCAGCCAAGGTTTTGGGGGCACTGAAGCTTTCTTT. Residues: CASSQGFGGTEAFF. The full variable domain, its missing parts supplied by reference TRBV3-1 and TRBJ1-1, is DTAVSQTPKYLVTQMGNDKSIKCEQNLGHDTMYWYKQDSKKFLKIMFSYNNKELIINETVPNRFSPKSPDKAHLNLHINSLELGDSAVYFCASSQGFGGTEAFFGQGTRLTVV.

The table lists this clonotype with many counts. V and J are TRBV10-3 and TRBJ1-1; D is uncertain. V lost 0 bases and J lost 3, with 5 bases in between. The CDR3 has 13 residues. Germline V gives CDR1 ENHRY, CDR2 SYGVKD. In DNA form, the CDR3 reads TGTGCCATCAGTGAGTCGAGGGACACTGAAGCTTTCTTT. Amino acid sequence: CAISESRDTEAFF.

In its sample, this clonotype was seen a few times. This chain uses TRBV19 with TRBJ2-3, with D perhaps matching TRBD1 (6 bases). CDR3 length: 15 residues. Trimming removed 2 bases from V and 3 bases from J, with 12 bases in between. CDR1 LNHDA and CDR2 SQIVND come from the germline V gene (reference sequence). This CDR3 reads CASSITDQGTDTQYF. In nucleotides, the CDR3 is TGTGCCAGTAGTATAACGGACCAGGGGACAGATACGCAGTATTTT.

In its sample, this clonotype was seen many times. The V call is TRBV7-2, the J call TRBJ2-7; 7 nucleotides match TRBD2. CDR3 size: 13 residues. V trimming: 1 base; J trimming: 7 bases; junction bases outside the gene matches: 4. Looked up from germline, CDR1 is SGHTA and CDR2 is FQGNSA. CDR3 loop: CASSLVVAGEQYF. In nucleotides, the CDR3 is TGTGCCAGCAGCTTAGTGGTAGCGGGTGAGCAGTACTTC.

This clonotype has a count of ten or more. The CDR3 is CASSSGAGVGNIQYF. The CDR3 bases are TGTGCCAGCAGTTCTGGAGCGGGAGTCGGAAACATTCAGTACTTC. The gene calls are TRBV27 and TRBJ2-4; 8 nucleotides match TRBD2. Germline V CDR1 and CDR2: MNHEY, SMNVEV (reference sequence). J was trimmed by 6 bases and V by 4 bases; bases with no gene match: 8. The CDR3 spans 15 residues.

This clonotype was detected ten times or more. V and J are TRBV30 and TRBJ1-6; the D is unclear. Germline V CDR1 and CDR2: GTSNPN, SVGIG (reference sequence). There are 11 residues in the CDR3. V was pared by 3 bases and J by 10 bases, with 7 bases between. The CDR3 reads CAWSEVSPLHF. The CDR3 coding sequence is TGTGCCTGGAGCGAAGTGTCACCCCTCCACTTT.

This clonotype was found many times. The rearrangement uses TRBV19 and TRBJ2-1; 7 bases align to TRBD2. The CDR3 loop spans 16 amino acids. The germline gives CDR1 LNHDA, CDR2 SQIVND (reference sequence). V was pared by 9 bases and J by 1 base, with 12 bases of the junction left unmatched. CDR3 in amino acids: CASMSREGRSYNEQFF. The CDR3 nucleotides read TGTGCCAGCATGAGCAGGGAGGGCCGATCCTACAATGAGCAGTTCTTC.

This clonotype was seen repeatedly, ten times or more. For the CDR3, the DNA is TGTGCCAGCAGTTCAAGAGGGGGCACCAACTATGGCTACACCTTC. It yields the protein CASSSRGGTNYGYTF. This chain connects TRBV12-3 or TRBV12-4 to TRBJ1-2; 7 bases map to TRBD1. V lost 4 bases to trimming and J lost 2 bases; unmatched junction nucleotides: 7. This CDR3 spans 15 amino acids.

This clonotype was picked up many times. V is TRBV7-6 and J is TRBJ2-7; 7 nucleotides align to TRBD1. The germline V gene encodes CDR1 SGHVS and CDR2 FNYEAQ. CDR3 size: 14 residues. V lost 5 bases and J lost 2; bases outside the gene matches: 6. In DNA, the CDR3 is TGTGCCAGCAGCCCGCTCACAGGGGCCTACGAGCAGTACTTC. It yields the protein CASSPLTGAYEQYF. Complete variable domain (other parts from reference TRBV7-6 and TRBJ2-7): GAGVSQSPRYKVTKRGQDVALRCDPISGHVSLYWYRQALGQGPEFLTYFNYEAQQDKSGLPNDRFSAERPEGSISTLTIQRTEQRDSAMYRCASSPLTGAYEQYFGPGTRLTVT.

Many counts were recorded for this clonotype. This chain connects TRBV30 to TRBJ1-3, with D hard to call. Between the trimmed V and J ends, which lost 2 bases and 4 bases, there was a span of 6 bases. Germline CDR1 reads GTSNPN; CDR2 reads SVGIG (reference sequence). This CDR3 is 12 amino acids long. The CDR3 protein is CAWSSRGNTIYF. The CDR3, as DNA: TGTGCCTGGAGTTCAAGGGGAAACACCATATATTTT.

This clonotype was picked up many times. The chain has TRBV10-3 and TRBJ1-1; 8 positions agree with TRBD1. The CDR3 loop spans 13 amino acids. The germline CDR1 and CDR2 sequences are ENHRY and SYGVKD. The V gene end was trimmed by 2 bases and the J gene end by 4 bases; junction bases not matched to a gene: 0. The CDR3 region is CAISETGGTEAFF. CDR3 in DNA: TGTGCCATCAGTGAGACAGGGGGCACTGAAGCTTTCTTT.